Listed below are T cell receptor beta chains from one sample, sequenced in a study of blood T cell repertoires in COVID-19. This table comes from immunoSEQ multiplex PCR, and its TCRdb copy is limited to in-frame clones, with some not included. Of 140,000 to 150,000 clones listed, roughly 86% are singletons. The sequenced material came from peripheral blood. The receptors were gathered from a human donor in a cohort sampled during active COVID-19. Each CDR3 is given with its conserved first and last residue. The D gene is left open where the match is weak. Size is omitted from some rows. Given values are once, few, many or a class for expanded clones.

>TRBV28|.|TRBJ2-1|15|.
CASSGGGGFRNEQFF
TGTGCCAGCAGTGGAGGGGGGGGATTTAGGAATGAGCAGTTCTTC
>TRBV18|.|TRBJ2-7|12|.
CASSPESYEQYF
TGTGCCAGCTCACCAGAGTCCTACGAGCAGTACTTC
>TRBV4-3|TRBD1|TRBJ2-1|16|.
CASSHDAGGSYNEQFF
TGCGCCAGCAGCCATGATGCAGGGGGCTCCTACAATGAGCAGTTCTTC
>TRBV6-2/TRBV6-3|TRBD1|TRBJ1-1|12|.
CASSWDRTEAFF
TGTGCCAGCAGTTGGGACAGAACTGAAGCTTTCTTT
>TRBV16|.|TRBJ1-3|16|.
CASSQLPTGSGNTIYF
TGTGCCAGCAGCCAATTACCTACAGGGTCTGGAAACACCATATATTTT
>TRBV19|TRBD1|TRBJ2-5|13|.
CASSLGQQETQYF
TGTGCCAGTAGCCTGGGACAGCAAGAGACCCAGTACTTC
>TRBV19|.|TRBJ1-2|12|.
CASKGGHYGYTF
TGTGCCTCAAAGGGGGGGCACTATGGCTACACCTTC
>TRBV3-1/TRBV3-2|.|TRBJ2-2|15|.
CASSQSGQNTGELFF
TGTGCCAGCAGCCAAAGCGGCCAGAACACCGGGGAGCTGTTTTTT
>TRBV5-1|TRBD2|TRBJ2-5|13|.
CASQQREAETQYF
TGCGCCAGCCAACAGCGGGAGGCGGAGACCCAGTACTTC
>TRBV6-5|TRBD1|TRBJ2-7|15|.
CASRRRQGGVYEQYF
TGTGCCAGCAGACGTAGACAGGGTGGGGTTTACGAGCAGTACTTC
>TRBV6-5|TRBD1|TRBJ1-2|15|once
CAIQRPGGSHYGYTF
TGTGCCATCCAGCGACCAGGGGGCAGTCACTATGGCTACACCTTC
>TRBV4-3|.|TRBJ1-1|13|.
CASSQDIRTEAFF
TGCGCCAGCAGCCAAGATATCAGGACTGAAGCTTTCTTT
>TRBV9|TRBD1|TRBJ2-6|19|.
CASSATRDRGSSGANVLTF
TGTGCCAGCAGCGCCACGCGGGACAGGGGTTCCTCTGGGGCCAACGTCCTGACTTTC
>TRBV6-6|TRBD1|TRBJ2-7|14|.
CASSLGQGAYEQYF
TGTGCCAGCAGTCTCGGACAGGGGGCATACGAGCAGTACTTC
>TRBV10-2|TRBD2|TRBJ2-2|17|.
CASSRLAGATNTGELFF
TGCGCCAGCAGTAGACTAGCGGGGGCCACTAACACCGGGGAGCTGTTTTTT
>TRBV28|.|TRBJ2-5|13|once
CASSLQGSETQYF
TGTGCCAGCAGTCTTCAGGGCTCGGAGACCCAGTACTTC
>TRBV6-4|.|TRBJ2-1|14|.
CASSTGTGYNEQFF
TGTGCCAGCAGTACCGGGACTGGCTACAATGAGCAGTTCTTC
>TRBV25-1|TRBD1|TRBJ1-2|15|.
CASSGDRGYNYGYTF
TGTGCCAGCAGTGGGGACAGGGGTTATAACTATGGCTACACCTTC
>TRBV6-4|TRBD2|TRBJ2-1|17|few
CASSDSASGGGYNEQFF
TGTGCCAGCAGTGACTCGGCTAGCGGGGGGGGCTACAATGAGCAGTTCTTC
>TRBV10-2|.|TRBJ1-3|14|few
CASRSTGGGNTIYF
TGCGCCAGCAGATCGACAGGAGGCGGAAACACCATATATTTT
>TRBV11-3|.|TRBJ2-3|13|.
CASSLGQGDTQYF
TGTGCCAGCAGCTTAGGTCAGGGAGATACGCAGTATTTT
>TRBV4-2|.|TRBJ2-1|16|.
CASSQDLQGNYNEQFF
TGTGCCAGCAGCCAAGATTTGCAGGGGAACTACAATGAGCAGTTCTTC
>TRBV19|TRBD2|TRBJ2-1|16|.
CASSPSSGMGTHEQFF
TGTGCCAGTAGTCCTTCGAGCGGGATGGGGACCCATGAGCAGTTCTTC
>TRBV19|TRBD1|TRBJ1-2|15|.
CASSTTGATYYGYTF
TGTGCCAGTAGTACTACAGGGGCCACCTACTATGGCTACACCTTC
>TRBV11-2|.|TRBJ2-5|17|.
CASSLQPGTARQETQYF
TGTGCCAGCAGCTTACAACCCGGGACTGCGAGACAAGAGACCCAGTACTTC
>TRBV6-5|.|TRBJ2-5|15|.
CASRTGASGQETQYF
TGTGCCAGCAGGACGGGGGCTAGCGGCCAAGAGACCCAGTACTTC
>TRBV18|.|TRBJ1-3|16|.
CASSPKEAGVGNTIYF
TGTGCCAGCTCACCGAAGGAGGCAGGGGTTGGAAACACCATATATTTT
>TRBV7-2|TRBD2|TRBJ2-6|18|.
CASSPLAGGISGANVLTF
TGTGCCAGCAGCCCACTAGCGGGGGGGATCTCTGGGGCCAACGTCCTGACTTTC
>TRBV27|.|TRBJ1-6|14|.
CASSLRGSDSPLHF
TGTGCCAGCAGTTTACGGGGGTCGGATTCACCCCTCCACTTT
>TRBV30|TRBD1|TRBJ1-4|13|.
CAWSRGQDEKLFF
TGTGCCTGGAGCAGGGGGCAGGATGAAAAACTGTTTTTT